The T cell receptor (beta chain) described here comes from a study of blood T cell repertoires in COVID-19. Background on the study: The origin of the acute and convalescent COVID-19 samples was the United States, Italy and Spain.

The CDR3 consists of 15 residues. CDR1 is MNHEY, CDR2 SMNVEV, per germline (reference sequence). The ends lost 5 bases at V and 0 bases at J; junction bases unmatched: 4. Original methodology: By means of reference gene primer amplification, nucleated cell counts were estimated. The assay was immunoSEQ multiplex PCR, and TCRdb's table has in-frame clones only and misses some. V and J calls and clone size are those listed in that table; D and trimming were worked out from the DNA. The sample has approximately 27,000 clones; about 88% are singletons. The sequencing sample was made of peripheral blood. The V call is TRBV27, the J call TRBJ2-3, with 8 positions matching TRBD1. This sequence was found in a woman in her forties or fifties with active COVID-19. The CDR3 region is CASSGTGTSTDTQYF. CDR3 sequence (DNA): TGTGCCAGCAGTGGGACAGGAACTAGCACAGATACGCAGTATTTT.